The 21 T cell receptor beta chains listed next were all sequenced from one sample in a study of T cell responses to AZD1222 COVID-19 vaccine. The data were produced by immunoSEQ multiplex PCR, yet TCRdb's version contains in-frame clones alone and is incomplete. Among around 140,000 clones, around 92% were seen once, and the ten largest hold 2.5% to 3.5%. The sample was peripheral blood, taken on day 0 of AZD1222 vaccination. These receptors came from an adult in good health.

The chain has TRBV9 and TRBJ2-2; 8 bases agree with TRBD2. The trim removed 0 bases at V and 11 bases at J, leaving 6 bases unmatched. The CDR3 spans 14 residues. In germline, CDR1 is SGDLS, CDR2 YYNGEE. In DNA, the CDR3 is TGTGCCAGCAGCGTAGCTAGCGGGCGAGGAGAGCTGTTTTTT. Residues: CASSVASGRGELFF.

The chain recombines TRBV6-2 or TRBV6-3 with TRBJ2-7, with D maybe TRBD1 (5 bases). The CDR3 is 14 residues long. The germline CDR1 and CDR2 sequences are MNHEY and SVGEGT. V was cut by 0 bases and J by 4 bases, with 10 bases left in between. CDR3 residues: CASSYSNRLYEQYF. CDR3 coding DNA: TGTGCCAGCAGTTACTCAAACAGGTTATACGAGCAGTACTTC.

This clone showed up just once. This chain links TRBV29-1 with TRBJ1-2; D may be TRBD1 (6 bases). CDR1 SQVTM and CDR2 ANQGSEA come from the germline V gene. CDR3 length: 12 residues. V was trimmed by 7 bases and J by 8 bases, leaving 17 bases between them. In DNA, the CDR3 is TGCAGCGGCGTCGAGGGGGTGGGAGGCTACACCTTC. Translating gives CSGVEGVGGYTF.

The chain uses TRBV19 and TRBJ2-1; the match to TRBD2 covers 10 bases. The CDR3 extends over 17 amino acids. The junction had 11 bases not matched to a gene; V was cut back by 5 bases and J by 4 bases. Germline lookup yields CDR1 LNHDA and CDR2 SQIVND (reference sequence). As DNA, the CDR3 is TGTGCCAGTAGTGCCCGGACTAGCGGAACAACGTACAATGAGCAGTTCTTC. As protein: CASSARTSGTTYNEQFF.

The V and J genes are TRBV6-5 and TRBJ1-2; D is unresolved. Germline loops: CDR1 MNHEY, CDR2 SVGAGI. Trimming stripped 5 bases from V and 1 base from J, with 8 bases between. The CDR3 is 13 amino acids. This CDR3 reads CASSLRGNYGYTF. CDR3 bases: TGTGCCAGCAGTCTGCGTGGTAACTATGGCTACACCTTC.

The chain joins TRBV7-2 to TRBJ2-7; TRBD2 agrees at 13 bases. V lost 5 bases and J lost 7; bases outside the gene matches: 8. CDR1 is SGHTA, CDR2 FQGNSA, per germline. The CDR3 sequence is 15 residues long. The CDR3 sequence is CASSRGLAGTGEQYF. The CDR3 nucleotides are TGTGCCAGCAGCCGGGGACTAGCGGGGACGGGGGAGCAGTACTTC. Complete variable domain (other parts from reference TRBV7-2 and TRBJ2-7): GAGVSQSPSNKVTEKGKDVELRCDPISGHTALYWYRQSLGQGLEFLIYFQGNSAPDKSGLPSDRFSAERTGGSVSTLTIQRTQQEDSAVYLCASSRGLAGTGEQYFGPGTRLTVT.

This clone was counted only a few times. The chain uses TRBV5-1 and TRBJ1-3, with D perhaps TRBD1 (6 bases). V dropped 5 bases and J dropped 0 bases, with 9 bases sitting between them. The germline V gene has CDR1 SGHRS and CDR2 YFSETQ. The CDR3 has 14 amino acids. The CDR3 DNA is TGCGCCAGCAGTGGGGGCGCCTCTGGAAACACCATATATTTT. Translation gives CASSGGASGNTIYF.

CDR3 nucleotide sequence: TGCGCCAGCAGCCAAGATCGGGGGACGGGAGCATCGGGCTACACCTTC. Translating it yields CASSQDRGTGASGYTF. The V gene is TRBV4-1, the J gene TRBJ1-2; tentative D call: TRBD1 (5 bases). Trimming stripped 0 bases from V and 8 bases from J, with 19 bases between. This CDR3 is built from 16 residues. Germline CDR1 MGHRA, CDR2 YSYEKL.

The chain has TRBV14 and TRBJ2-7; a possible D gene is TRBD1 (5 bases). Germline-derived CDR1 and CDR2 are SGHDN and FVKESK. CDR3 size: 15 residues. V was pared by 1 base and J by 2 bases, with 12 bases between. The CDR3 DNA is TGTGCCAGCAGCCAAGGTCCAGGGCCTGCCTACGAGCAGTACTTC. Translated, it gives CASSQGPGPAYEQYF.

The genes are TRBV3-1 (or the pseudogene TRBV3-2) and TRBJ2-1; perhaps TRBD2 as D (6 bases). Between the trimmed V and J ends, which lost 4 bases and 10 bases, there was a span of 11 bases. Germline V gene sequence: CDR1 LGHDT, CDR2 YNNKEL (reference sequence). CDR3 length: 12 residues. The CDR3 DNA is TGTGCCAGCAGCCGGACGGGGGTGGAGCAGTTCTTC. Translation: CASSRTGVEQFF.

V is TRBV12-3 or TRBV12-4 and J is TRBJ1-2, with TRBD1 identical over 7 bases. J gave up 9 bases and V 6 bases, and 10 bases lay outside the gene matches. CDR3 length: 13 amino acids. CDR3 residues: CASRLRGKPSYTF. The CDR3 bases are TGTGCCAGCAGACTCAGGGGGAAACCTAGCTACACCTTC.

Only one count was recorded for this clone. The chain has TRBV6-4 and TRBJ2-3; 8 bases map to TRBD2. The CDR3 loop spans 14 amino acids. V gave up 3 bases and J gave up 4 bases; unmatched junction bases: 3. Germline values: CDR1 MRHNA, CDR2 SNTAGT. CDR3: CASSETSEADTQYF. CDR3 coding DNA: TGTGCCAGCAGTGAGACTAGCGAAGCAGATACGCAGTATTTT.

The chain recombines TRBV4-2 with TRBJ1-4, with TRBD1 matching 9 bases. The CDR3 is 16 residues long. Per the germline V gene, CDR1 is LGHNA and CDR2 is YNFKEQ. V trimming: 3 bases; J trimming: 8 bases; junction bases outside the gene matches: 10. The CDR3 is CASSHGLDRGGEKLFF. The DNA of the CDR3 is TGTGCCAGCAGCCACGGACTGGACAGGGGAGGAGAAAAACTGTTTTTT.

Remarks on this clone: The sample has other DNA sequences that encode this CDR3 too. This sequence joins TRBV30 and TRBJ1-5; TRBD1 is a possible D gene (6 bases). CDR1 and CDR2 (germline): GTSNPN, SVGIG (reference sequence). The CDR3 extends over 13 amino acids. Trimming pared 0 bases from V and 4 bases from J, leaving 7 bases between. The CDR3, as DNA: TGTGCCTGGAGTGTACAGGGAAATCAGCCCCAGCATTTT. This translates into CAWSVQGNQPQHF.

The rearrangement links TRBV29-1 to TRBJ1-2, with TRBD1 identical over 9 bases. The CDR3 is 13 amino acids. The ends lost 6 bases at V and 5 bases at J; junction bases unmatched: 7. The germline gives CDR1 SQVTM, CDR2 ANQGSEA. The CDR3 nucleotides are TGCAGCGTGTGGACAGGGGCCAGGTATGGCTACACCTTC. Amino acids: CSVWTGARYGYTF.

This CDR3 is CATSAPGRGGTDTQYF. CDR3 nucleotides: TGTGCCACCAGTGCCCCGGGGCGGGGAGGCACAGATACGCAGTATTTT. The chain links TRBV24-1 to TRBJ2-3, with TRBD2 as a possible D gene (6 bases). Trimming cost V 5 bases and J 1 base, with 15 bases left between them. The V gene's germline CDR1 is KGHDR and CDR2 SFDVKD. The CDR3 loop spans 16 amino acids.

V and J are TRBV27 and TRBJ2-1, with 7 bases that match TRBD1. Losses at the gene ends were 6 bases for V and 14 bases for J; bases not matched to a gene: 13. This CDR3 comprises 13 residues. Germline-derived CDR1 and CDR2 are MNHEY and SMNVEV (reference sequence). CDR3 bases: TGTGCCAGCAGCGGAAATAGACAGGGTAGGGAGTTCTTC. It encodes CASSGNRQGREFF.

The chain uses TRBV4-3 and TRBJ1-2; D gene unclear. Trimming cost V 4 bases and J 2 bases, with 11 bases left between them. The germline V gene has CDR1 LGHNA and CDR2 YSLEER. The CDR3 runs 14 residues. CDR3 DNA sequence: TGCGCCAGCAGCCGAGGGCAAGTGAACTATGGCTACACCTTC. Amino acids: CASSRGQVNYGYTF.

The genes are TRBV5-1 and TRBJ2-3, with 7 bases identical to TRBD2. Germline assignment: CDR1 SGHRS and CDR2 YFSETQ. V dropped 3 bases and J dropped 0; count of bases not matched to a gene: 7. This CDR3 is 16 amino acids long. CDR3 sequence: CASSSVGGGSTDTQYF. The CDR3 DNA reads TGCGCCAGCAGCTCGGTCGGCGGGGGTAGCACAGATACGCAGTATTTT.

The chain carries TRBV5-4 and TRBJ2-5; 10 bases align to TRBD2. The CDR3 has 16 amino acids. CDR1 and CDR2 from the germline V gene are SGHNT and YYREEE (reference sequence). Germline trimming cut 2 bases from V and 5 bases from J; bases unmatched to any gene: 9. The CDR3 coding sequence is TGTGCCAGCAGCTTAGCGGGGGGGAACGTTGGGGAGACCCAGTACTTC. Residues: CASSLAGGNVGETQYF.

V usage is TRBV7-2 and J usage is TRBJ1-6; no clear D gene. Germline CDR1 SGHTA, CDR2 FQGNSA. The CDR3 contains 14 residues. Trimming left V 7 bases short and J 5 bases short, with 12 bases between. The CDR3 spells CASKVYDDNSPLHF. CDR3 bases: TGTGCCAGCAAAGTGTATGATGATAATTCACCCCTCCACTTT.